Listed below are T cell receptor beta chains from one sample, sequenced in a study of OX40 agonist ivuxolimab in advanced cancers. The protocol was immunoSEQ multiplex PCR, while the TCRdb copy is restricted to in-frame clones and leaves out a portion. The data hold tens of thousands of clones, with around nine tenths observed a single time. The starting material was CD4+ or CD8+ T cells sorted from blood, obtained in a trial of the OX40 agonist ivuxolimab. These receptors all stem from an adult with an advanced solid tumor such as melanoma, head and neck, liver or kidney cancer. The CDR3 runs from the conserved cysteine through the conserved F or W. D genes are given only for firm matches. Clone size, where shown, is once, few, many, or a class for clones that have expanded.

cdr3_length,clone_size,v_call,j_call,d_call,cdr3_aa,cdr3_nt
16,NA,TRBV21-1,TRBJ2-1,NA,CANIGAGHVPYNEQFF,TGTGCCAATATCGGCGCGGGACACGTCCCCTACAATGAGCAGTTCTTC
15,NA,TRBV18,TRBJ1-3,NA,CASSDRPRSGNTIYF,TGTGCCAGCTCTGACAGGCCCCGCTCTGGAAACACCATATATTTT
15,NA,TRBV6-4,TRBJ2-7,NA,CASSEYPGQTYEQYF,TGTGCCAGCAGTGAGTACCCCGGACAGACCTACGAGCAGTACTTC
16,NA,TRBV28,TRBJ1-3,TRBD1,CASSPRGTGAGNTIYF,TGTGCCAGCAGTCCAAGGGGGACAGGGGCTGGAAACACCATATATTTT
14,NA,TRBV7-8,TRBJ2-3,NA,CASSPPGGTDTQYF,TGTGCCAGCAGCCCGCCTGGCGGGACAGATACGCAGTATTTT
13,NA,TRBV5-1,TRBJ2-1,NA,CASSGYSYNEQFF,TGCGCCAGTTCGGGGTACTCCTACAATGAGCAGTTCTTC
15,once,TRBV10-2,TRBJ2-1,NA,CASEKSGGGPHEQFF,TGCGCCAGCGAGAAGAGTGGGGGGGGGCCGCATGAGCAGTTCTTC
12,NA,TRBV6-1,TRBJ1-2,NA,CASSDRSDGYTF,TGTGCCAGCAGTGATCGATCGGATGGCTACACCTTC
15,NA,TRBV11-2,TRBJ1-4,TRBD1,CASSSDRGHGEKLFF,TGTGCCAGCAGCTCAGACAGGGGGCATGGAGAAAAACTGTTTTTT
13,NA,TRBV11-3,TRBJ1-1,NA,CASSLGRGAEAFF,TGTGCCAGCAGCTTGGGCAGAGGGGCTGAAGCTTTCTTT
12,NA,TRBV28,TRBJ1-1,NA,CASSLRRDAAFF,TGTGCCAGCAGTTTACGCAGGGACGCTGCTTTCTTT
16,NA,TRBV7-3,TRBJ2-1,NA,CASSLQGSSSYNEQFF,TGTGCCAGCAGCCTCCAGGGCTCCTCCTCCTACAATGAGCAGTTCTTC
12,NA,TRBV6-6,TRBJ1-5,TRBD1,CASSSGGQPQHF,TGTGCCAGCAGCTCAGGGGGCCAGCCCCAGCATTTT
14,NA,TRBV19,TRBJ1-1,TRBD1,CASRPDRGGTEAFF,TGTGCCAGTAGGCCGGACAGGGGAGGAACTGAAGCTTTCTTT
13,NA,TRBV7-9,TRBJ2-4,NA,CASSASGTNIQYF,TGTGCCAGCAGCGCCTCCGGGACAAACATTCAGTACTTC
17,NA,TRBV4-3,TRBJ1-6,NA,CASSQEGTPGGNSPLHF,TGCGCCAGCAGCCAAGAGGGGACCCCAGGAGGGAATTCACCCCTCCACTTT
14,NA,TRBV5-4,TRBJ1-1,NA,CASSLEQMNTEAFF,TGTGCCAGCAGCTTGGAACAGATGAACACTGAAGCTTTCTTT
15,few,TRBV4-1,TRBJ1-2,NA,CASSHPTRGIHGYTF,TGCGCCAGCAGCCACCCAACGAGGGGCATACATGGCTACACCTTC
13,NA,TRBV4-3,TRBJ2-3,NA,CASSQDSGDAQYF,TGCGCCAGCAGCCAAGATTCGGGTGATGCGCAGTATTTT
14,NA,TRBV5-1,TRBJ2-1,TRBD1,CASSYWTGEDEQFF,TGCGCCAGCAGCTACTGGACAGGGGAGGATGAGCAGTTCTTC
16,NA,TRBV7-9,TRBJ2-4,NA,CASSYLGSGTAGIQYF,TGTGCCAGCAGCTACTTAGGTTCCGGGACAGCGGGCATTCAGTACTTC
16,NA,TRBV5-6,TRBJ2-1,TRBD1,CASSLIGTGLYNEQFF,TGTGCCAGCAGCTTGATCGGGACAGGACTCTACAATGAGCAGTTCTTC
14,NA,TRBV5-6,TRBJ1-6,NA,CASSLVRVRSPLHF,TGTGCCAGCAGCTTGGTCAGGGTTCGATCACCCCTCCACTTT
11,NA,TRBV7-9,TRBJ1-2,NA,CASSLRPIYTF,TGTGCCAGCAGCTTACGGCCCATCTACACCTTC
15,NA,TRBV5-6,TRBJ2-1,NA,CASSLEPIIYNEQFF,TGTGCCAGCAGCTTGGAACCCATAATCTACAATGAGCAGTTCTTC
19,NA,TRBV7-9,TRBJ1-3,NA,CASNSGLGVLTENGNTIYF,TGTGCCAGCAACTCCGGCCTGGGGGTTTTGACAGAGAATGGAAACACCATATATTTT
14,NA,TRBV18,TRBJ2-5,TRBD1,CASSPTGGQETQYF,TGTGCCAGCTCACCGACAGGGGGTCAAGAGACCCAGTACTTC
15,once,TRBV4-2,TRBJ2-5,NA,CASSQPTGGLETQYF,TGTGCCAGCAGCCAGCCGACAGGCGGGCTTGAGACCCAGTACTTC
12,NA,TRBV6-6,TRBJ2-7,NA,CASSYSQYEQYF,TGTGCCAGCAGTTACTCTCAGTACGAGCAGTACTTC
11,NA,TRBV27,TRBJ2-7,NA,CASKDPYEQYF,TGTGCCAGCAAAGACCCATACGAGCAGTACTTC
13,NA,TRBV18,TRBJ2-3,NA,CASSPGSTDTQYF,TGTGCCAGCTCACCGGGGAGCACAGATACGCAGTATTTT
16,once,TRBV27,TRBJ2-7,NA,CASSFRTPGNLYEQYF,TGTGCCAGCAGTTTCCGGACCCCCGGTAACCTATACGAGCAGTACTTC
15,NA,TRBV9,TRBJ2-3,TRBD1,CASSAQGASTDTQYF,TGTGCCAGCAGCGCCCAGGGGGCCTCCACAGATACGCAGTATTTT
15,NA,TRBV11-2,TRBJ2-7,TRBD1,CASSLVAGGIYEQYF,TGTGCCAGCAGCTTAGTGGCAGGGGGCATTTACGAGCAGTACTTC
17,NA,TRBV5-1,TRBJ2-6,NA,CASSLRTHSSGANVLTF,TGCGCCAGCAGCCTTCGGACTCATAGCTCTGGGGCCAACGTCCTGACTTTC
15,NA,TRBV13,TRBJ2-3,TRBD1,CASSPPGTATDTQYF,TGTGCCAGCAGCCCCCCCGGGACAGCCACAGATACGCAGTATTTT
16,NA,TRBV15,TRBJ2-2,NA,CATSSLRTVVDGELFF,TGTGCCACCAGCAGTCTGCGGACTGTAGTTGATGGGGAGCTGTTTTTT
14,NA,TRBV28,TRBJ1-1,TRBD1,CASSQRTGPTEAFF,TGTGCCAGCAGTCAACGGACAGGGCCCACTGAAGCTTTCTTT
16,NA,TRBV7-2,TRBJ2-4,TRBD1,CASSFTLLRGRYIQYF,TGTGCCAGCAGCTTTACACTACTCAGGGGGCGGTACATTCAGTACTTC
15,NA,TRBV6-6,TRBJ1-1,NA,CASSYSPGLGVEAFF,TGTGCCAGCAGTTACTCCCCAGGACTAGGGGTTGAAGCTTTCTTT
13,NA,TRBV7-2,TRBJ1-3,NA,CASSLVGGNTIYF,TGTGCCAGCAGCTTAGTGGGTGGAAACACCATATATTTT
14,once,TRBV7-2,TRBJ1-6,NA,CASSRVLKDSPLHF,TGTGCCAGCAGCCGGGTTTTGAAGGATTCACCCCTCCACTTT
14,NA,TRBV28,TRBJ1-2,NA,CASSLGLTKRGYTF,TGTGCCAGCAGTTTAGGGTTAACTAAAAGAGGCTACACCTTC
14,NA,TRBV10-3,TRBJ1-1,NA,CAISEREGETEAFF,TGTGCCATCAGTGAAAGAGAGGGAGAGACTGAAGCTTTCTTT
15,NA,TRBV27,TRBJ2-1,NA,CASSLTYYAHNEQFF,TGTGCCAGCAGTCTTACGTACTATGCTCACAATGAGCAGTTCTTC
15,NA,TRBV9,TRBJ2-1,NA,CASSVQTDLGNEQFF,TGTGCCAGCAGCGTTCAGACAGACTTAGGGAATGAGCAGTTCTTC
14,NA,TRBV2,TRBJ1-4,NA,CASNIGSEGEKLFF,TGTGCCAGCAATATAGGGTCCGAGGGGGAAAAACTGTTTTTT
14,once,TRBV5-1,TRBJ1-5,TRBD1,CASSYQGAGQPQHF,TGCGCCAGCAGCTACCAGGGGGCAGGACAGCCCCAGCATTTT
16,NA,TRBV7-8,TRBJ1-1,TRBD1,CASSPPRDRAGTEAFF,TGTGCCAGCAGCCCCCCCAGGGACAGGGCAGGCACTGAAGCTTTCTTT
12,NA,TRBV2,TRBJ2-5,NA,CASRYAGETQYF,TGTGCCAGCAGGTATGCCGGAGAGACCCAGTACTTC
13,NA,TRBV6-5,TRBJ2-7,NA,CASSPDRGDEQYF,TGTGCCAGCAGTCCCGACCGAGGGGACGAGCAGTACTTC
15,NA,TRBV27,TRBJ2-1,NA,CASRDRDNSYNEQFF,TGTGCCAGCAGGGACCGGGATAACTCCTACAATGAGCAGTTCTTC